The clone carrying this TCR beta chain was observed a handful of times. This entry comes from a study of sequential checkpoint blockade in melanoma. Whole-study context: First-line arms were nivolumab then ipilimumab, or the reverse, randomized 1:1. After both sequences, patients received maintenance nivolumab.

Repertoires were generated with immunoSEQ multiplex PCR, while TCRdb's copy carries only in-frame clones and drops some. The sample consists of 15,000 to 25,000 clones, roughly 80% of them appearing once. CDR1 MDHEN and CDR2 SYDVKM come from the germline V gene. The CDR3 sequence is 15 residues long. Trimming took 7 bases from V and 4 from J; bases not matched to a gene: 13. The treatment denotes: randomized to nivolumab then ipilimumab (arm A) or the reverse (arm B). Patients had received no earlier DNA-damaging chemotherapy. Live CD3+CD8+ CD19− CD56− cells were sorted from PBMCs. The rearrangement joins TRBV28 to TRBJ2-7; 7 nucleotides line up with TRBD1. This material consisted of CD8+ T cells sorted from blood (inferred from file names), taken from a patient given nivolumab and ipilimumab in sequence. This clonotype originated in a human donor with melanoma. CDR3 nucleotide sequence: TGTGCCAGCACCTCCAGCGGACAGGCGCCTTACGAGCAGTACTTC. Encoded protein: CASTSSGQAPYEQYF.